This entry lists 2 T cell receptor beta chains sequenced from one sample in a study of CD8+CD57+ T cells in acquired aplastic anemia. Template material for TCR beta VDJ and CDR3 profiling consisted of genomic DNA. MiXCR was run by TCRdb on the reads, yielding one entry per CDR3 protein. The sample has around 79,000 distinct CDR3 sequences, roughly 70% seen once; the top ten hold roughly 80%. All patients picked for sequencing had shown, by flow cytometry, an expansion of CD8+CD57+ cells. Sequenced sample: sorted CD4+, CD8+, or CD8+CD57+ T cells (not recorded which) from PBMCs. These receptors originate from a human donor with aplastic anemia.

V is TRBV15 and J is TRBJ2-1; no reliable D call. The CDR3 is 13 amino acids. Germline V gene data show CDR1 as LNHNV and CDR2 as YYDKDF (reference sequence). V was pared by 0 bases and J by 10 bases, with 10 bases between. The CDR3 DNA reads TGTGCCACCAGCAGAGATTTTCGTCAGGAGCAGTTCTTC. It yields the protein CATSRDFRQEQFF. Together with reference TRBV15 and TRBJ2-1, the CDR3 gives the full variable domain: DAMVIQNPRYQVTQFGKPVTLSCSQTLNHNVMYWYQQKSSQAPKLLFHYYDKDFNNEADTPDNFQSRRPNTSFCFLDIRSPGLGDTAMYLCATSRDFRQEQFFGPGTRLTVL.

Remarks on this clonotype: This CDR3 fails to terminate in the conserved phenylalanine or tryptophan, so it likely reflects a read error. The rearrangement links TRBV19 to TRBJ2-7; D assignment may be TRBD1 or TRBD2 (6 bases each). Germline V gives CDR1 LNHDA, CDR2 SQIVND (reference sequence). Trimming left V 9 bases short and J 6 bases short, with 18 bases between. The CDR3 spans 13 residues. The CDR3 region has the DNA TGTGCCAGCAGCCGATCGGGGGCCTCCGAGCAGTACCTC. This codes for CASSRSGASEQYL.